The clone carrying this TCR beta chain has a handful of counts. Its antigen is unidentified. These data originate in a study of cytomegalovirus exposure and HLA in healthy donors. Germline V gene data show CDR1 as SGHTA and CDR2 as FQGNSA. CDR3 size: 17 residues. V shed 5 bases, J shed 7 bases, and the junction held 16 bases outside the gene matches. Findings of the study overall: A later analysis found that most CMV-associated TCR beta chains appeared HLA-restricted.

Vbeta (60) and Jbeta (13) primers were used in the PCR. Sequenced by immunoSEQ multiplex PCR; TCRdb stores in-frame clones only, minus some. Among 150,000 to 200,000 clones listed, just under 80% were seen once. The clonotype originates from a woman aged 45 to 65 in good health and CMV-seropositive. Sequencing was carried out using PBMCs. This sequence joins TRBV7-2 and TRBJ1-1; 10 bases are a match to TRBD1. CDR3 residues: CASSQDIGTGVIVEAFF. CDR3 sequence (DNA): TGTGCCAGCAGCCAAGATATTGGGACAGGGGTAATTGTTGAAGCTTTCTTT.